This paragraph covers one T cell receptor beta chain sequence. Its antigen is undetermined. The data originate from a study of Ad26.COV2.S vaccination and SARS-CoV-2 variants. Overall study: Vaccine-arm donor from the placebo-controlled COV1001 Ad26.COV2.S trial. Once, or twice with 56 days between doses, Ad26.COV2.S was given intramuscularly.

The germline CDR1 and CDR2 sequences are SEHNR and FQNEAQ (reference sequence). The length of the CDR3 is 15 residues. V was clipped by 5 bases and J by 5 bases, with 18 bases between them. Study-wide points: Analytic work on TCR breadth and depth might have understated the full extent of total T cell responses.

Repertoires were generated with immunoSEQ multiplex PCR, while TCRdb's copy carries only in-frame clones and drops some. The table records 200,000 to 300,000 clones, approximately 88% of them present only once. Treatment described: some 19 received Ad26.COV2.S at low or high dose, single or two shots; several received placebo; per-sample allocation not given. Samples were taken on day 63 after the first vaccine or placebo injection. In Boston, the donor was an adult between 18-55 years of age. The sequence came from a person aged 18-60 years who received the Ad26.COV2.S COVID-19 vaccine or a placebo. Sequencing used peripheral blood, obtained in a trial of Ad26.COV2.S vaccine versus placebo. The chain couples TRBV7-9 to TRBJ2-5, with D uncertain. The CDR3 nucleotides are TGTGCCAGCAGCCCGATGGCACACCTCAGGGAGACCCAGTACTTC. Amino acid sequence: CASSPMAHLRETQYF.